This TCR beta chain was recorded in a study of blood T cell repertoires in COVID-19. The wider study: T cells, B-cell-depleted T cells, or PBMCs supplied cDNA or gDNA.

V lost 4 bases to trimming and J lost 5 bases; unmatched junction nucleotides: 4. Germline lookup yields CDR1 SGHKS and CDR2 YYEKEE (reference sequence). This CDR3 region has 13 residues. Sequenced by immunoSEQ multiplex PCR; TCRdb stores in-frame clones only, minus some. Of about 240,000 clones listed, 75% to 90% are singletons. Clinical history reported by participants formed the basis on which cohorts were assigned. Cohort 3 donors counted as recovered after two negative PCRs, clearance, or resolved symptoms. The chain combines TRBV5-5 with TRBJ2-7; 9 bases are a match to TRBD2. Sequencing input: PBMCs or T cells enriched from blood (not recorded which). The receptor's source is a woman in her 30s who had recovered from COVID-19. CDR3 amino acids: CASSPRTSDEQYF. CDR3 DNA sequence: TGTGCCAGCAGCCCCCGGACTAGCGACGAGCAGTACTTC.